Shown below are 5 T cell receptor beta chains from a single sample sequenced in a study of CD8+ T cells in alopecia areata listed by TCRdb under 2018. Cells from pooled mouse cutaneous lymph nodes were stained for CD4, CD8alpha, NKG2D, NKG2ACE and other markers and then sorted on a BD Influx. Library preparation used the immunoSEQ multiplex PCR assay. To provide template for TCR sequencing, every sample had RNA extracted and reverse transcribed into cDNA. This is the immuneACCESS table as TCRdb keeps it, with only in-frame sequences that have V and J called. A part of the clones is gone; compared with another copy, unresolved V genes explain less than half, and the rest is unexplained. The sample features over 250,000 clones, and none is a singleton. The ten most abundant clones make up 0.9% to 1.5% of the sample. Sequenced material: CD4+ T cells sorted from a lymph node. The receptors were sampled from a C3H/HeJ mouse with alopecia areata. Mice of this strain carry the MHC haplotype H2-k.

Worth noting for this clone: Gene names and germline match the mouse. The read terminates 4 residues ahead of where the CDR3 ends, so the germline J gene completes it. This chain joins TRBV1 and TRBJ2-5; D unclear. V was pared by 0 bases and J by 2 bases, with 6 bases between. Germline assignment: CDR1 NSQYPW and CDR2 LRSPGD (reference sequence). This CDR3 contains 14 residues. CDR3 protein: CTCSAETFQDTQYF. The sequenced CDR3 bases are TGCACCTGCAGTGCAGAGACTTTCCAAGAC.

This clone was observed a few times. Mouse germline and gene names are used. The CDR3 extends 4 residues past the end of the read, so its final part is completed from the germline J gene. The chain joins TRBV19 to TRBJ2-7, with 11 bases that match TRBD2. CDR1 is FNHDT and CDR2 is SITEND in the germline V gene (reference sequence). This CDR3 contains 13 residues. The sequenced part of the CDR3 DNA is TGTGCCAGCAGTCCGACTGGGGGGGAT. This codes for CASSPTGGD. The entire CDR3 protein reads CASSPTGGDEQYF.

This clone was recorded many times. Here the gene names and germline are mouse. The CDR3 extends 4 residues past the end of the read, so its final part is completed from the germline J gene. The gene calls are TRBV13-1 and TRBJ1-2, with D possibly being TRBD1 (5 bases). This CDR3 spans 13 amino acids. With 2 bases removed from V and 3 bases from J, the gap between germline ends came to 8 bases. Per germline, CDR1 NSHNY and CDR2 SYGAGN. Partial CDR3 DNA: TGTGCCAGCAGTGACAGGGCGGACTCC. Its protein product is CASSDRADS. Given in full, the CDR3 is CASSDRADSDYTF.

Regarding this clone: The germline and genes are mouse ones. The read halts 4 residues ahead of the CDR3 end, with the missing end drawn from the germline J gene. This rearrangement joins TRBV13-1 to TRBJ2-7, with 7 bases fitting TRBD2. Germline CDR1 reads NSHNY; CDR2 reads SYGAGN. The CDR3 has 14 residues. After removal of 0 bases from V and 3 bases from J, the junction contained 3 bases not matched to a gene. The DNA read from the CDR3 is TGTGCCAGCAGTGATGGGACTGGCCGCTAT. It is translated as CASSDGTGRY. The CDR3 in full is CASSDGTGRYEQYF.

About this clone itself: Genes and germline come from the mouse. Read data end 4 residues before the CDR3 end; the end is taken from the germline J gene. This rearrangement joins TRBV17 to TRBJ1-1, with TRBD1 matching over 7 bases. The ends lost 0 bases at V and 1 base at J; junction bases unmatched: 2. Per the germline V gene, CDR1 is MNHDT and CDR2 is YYDKIL. The CDR3 loop spans 15 amino acids. The sequenced part of the CDR3 DNA is TGTGCTAGCAGTAGAGATTGGACAGGGAACACA. The encoded protein is CASSRDWTGNT. The whole CDR3 reads CASSRDWTGNTEVFF.